The 7 T cell receptor beta chains listed next were all sequenced from one sample in a study of blood T cell repertoires in COVID-19. The assay was immunoSEQ multiplex PCR, and TCRdb's table has in-frame clones only and misses some. The sample lists 200,000 to 300,000 clones, around 90% seen once, with around 5.1% in the top ten. Source material: peripheral blood. The source is a woman aged 55 to 70 with COVID-19, enrolled during active disease.

This clone was detected a few times. This rearrangement joins TRBV7-8 to TRBJ2-1, with TRBD2 matching 14 bases. V trimming: 5 bases; J trimming: 10 bases; junction bases outside the gene matches: 7. This CDR3 is 15 amino acids long. Germline lookup yields CDR1 SGHVS and CDR2 FQNEAQ. CDR3 coding DNA: TGTGCCAGCAGCCTACCGACTAGCGGGAGGGGCGAGCAGTTCTTC. It specifies CASSLPTSGRGEQFF.

V and J are TRBV2 and TRBJ1-2; weak D call: TRBD1 (5 bases). Germline V gene data show CDR1 as SNHLY and CDR2 as FYNNEI. V dropped 0 bases and J dropped 2 bases, with 7 bases sitting between them. This CDR3 contains 14 residues. CDR3 DNA: TGTGCCAGCAGTGAAGCGCGGACAAACTATGGCTACACCTTC. This encodes CASSEARTNYGYTF. Filled out from reference TRBV2 and TRBJ1-2, the complete variable domain reads EPEVTQTPSHQVTQMGQEVILRCVPISNHLYFYWYRQILGQKVEFLVSFYNNEISEKSEIFDDQFSVERPDGSNFTLKIRSTKLEDSAMYFCASSEARTNYGYTFGSGTRLTVV.

The rearrangement joins TRBV30 to TRBJ1-3; D may be TRBD1 (6 bases). The length of the CDR3 is 15 residues. V lost 3 bases and J lost 0, with 12 bases in between. Germline lookup yields CDR1 GTSNPN and CDR2 SVGIG (reference sequence). The CDR3 DNA reads TGTGCCTGGAGCTCAGGGGAGAGCTCTGGAAACACCATATATTTT. Translation gives CAWSSGESSGNTIYF. Drawing the rest from reference TRBV30 and TRBJ1-3, the complete variable domain is SQTIHQWPATLVQPVGSPLSLECTVEGTSNPNLYWYRQAAGRGLQLLFYSVGIGQISSEVPQNLSASRPQDRQFILSSKKLLLSDSGFYLCAWSSGESSGNTIYFGEGSWLTVV.

The chain employs TRBV7-8 and TRBJ2-3; 10 bases agree with TRBD1. CDR3 length equals 20 residues. Losses at the gene ends were 2 bases for V and 2 bases for J; bases not matched to a gene: 16. Germline loops: CDR1 SGHVS, CDR2 FQNEAQ. This CDR3 is CASSLSLGGAGTGVTDTQYF. DNA of the CDR3: TGTGCCAGCAGCTTAAGTTTAGGAGGGGCCGGGACAGGGGTCACAGATACGCAGTATTTT.

The gene calls are TRBV5-1 and TRBJ2-2; 9 nucleotides line up with TRBD2. The CDR3 covers 15 residues. Unmatched junction bases numbered 6, after V lost 1 base and J lost 8 bases. Germline CDR1 reads SGHRS; CDR2 reads YFSETQ. In nucleotides, the CDR3 is TGCGCCAGCAGCTTGCCAGCGGGAGGCGTAGGGGAGCTGTTTTTT. This codes for CASSLPAGGVGELFF.

The chain couples TRBV14 to TRBJ2-5, with 7 bases identical to TRBD2. Germline V gives CDR1 SGHDN, CDR2 FVKESK. This CDR3 is 14 amino acids long. Trimming cost V 2 bases and J 7 bases; bases outside gene matches: 7. CDR3 sequence reads: CASSQLTSRGTQYF. In DNA, the CDR3 is TGTGCCAGCAGCCAACTGACTAGCAGAGGGACCCAGTACTTC.

This rearrangement joins TRBV15 to TRBJ2-2; tentatively, D is TRBD2 (11 bases). V dropped 2 bases and J dropped 0 bases, with 28 bases sitting between them. Germline CDR1 is LNHNV and CDR2 is YYDKDF (reference sequence). This CDR3 is 22 amino acids long. In nucleotides, the CDR3 is TGTGCCACCAGCAGAACCGGGACAGGGGTGTCTAGCGGGAGGCCGAACACCGGGGAGCTGTTTTTT. Its protein product is CATSRTGTGVSSGRPNTGELFF.